The 17 T cell receptor beta chains listed next were all sequenced from one sample in a study of shared clonotypes between healthy human individuals. Naive CD8 cells were CD45RO-negative, positively selected for CCR7, excluding terminally differentiated effector memory CD45RA+ cells. Clones were read by immunoSEQ multiplex PCR, and TCRdb kept only the in-frame ones, dropping some. The sample lists about 2,100,000 clones, about 92% occurring once. The material sequenced was naive CD8+ T cells from PBMCs. The receptors here all came from a young man in good health. Some clones in this sample may be carry-over from other donors' samples.

This clone has a single count. The same CDR3 also results from other DNA sequences found in this sample. V and J are TRBV6-1 and TRBJ2-1, with D hard to call. Germline CDR1 and CDR2: MNHNS and SASEGT. The CDR3 has 15 amino acids. Trimming cost V 2 bases and J 0 bases, with 8 bases left between them. The CDR3 DNA reads TGTGCCAGCAGTGAATGGACGAGCTCCTACAATGAGCAGTTCTTC. This codes for CASSEWTSSYNEQFF.

The chain uses TRBV6-1 and TRBJ2-1; TRBD2 matches at 9 bases. The ends lost 3 bases at V and 1 base at J; junction bases unmatched: 4. CDR3 length: 16 amino acids. From germline, CDR1 is MNHNS and CDR2 SASEGT. CDR3 residues: CASSDRGLASYNEQFF. DNA for the CDR3: TGTGCCAGCAGTGATCGAGGACTAGCGTCCTACAATGAGCAGTTCTTC.

A remark on this clone: At one end, the junction sequence differs from germline, possibly due to a read error. The V gene is TRBV6-5, the J gene TRBJ1-1; D is uncertain. Germline assignment: CDR1 MNHEY and CDR2 SVGAGI. The CDR3 length is 13 residues. CDR3 sequence: CAGSYGMNTEAFF. The CDR3 DNA follows: TGTGCCGGCAGTTATGGGATGAACACTGAAGCTTTCTTT.

The chain combines TRBV11-2 with TRBJ2-3; possible D gene TRBD2, 5 bases. CDR3 size: 15 residues. Germline CDR1 is SGHAT and CDR2 is FQNNGV. The V gene lost 3 bases and the J gene lost 5 bases, with 15 bases spanning the gap. The CDR3 spells CASSFIRGAVDTQYF. For the CDR3, the DNA is TGTGCCAGCAGCTTCATTCGGGGAGCTGTAGATACGCAGTATTTT.

This sequence joins TRBV4-1 and TRBJ2-1; D gene unclear. This CDR3 contains 17 residues. From germline, CDR1 is MGHRA and CDR2 YSYEKL. Trimming pared 0 bases from V and 0 bases from J, leaving 12 bases between. In DNA form, the CDR3 reads TGCGCCAGCAGCCAAGATAGCCCGCAGAGCTCCTACAATGAGCAGTTCTTC. This encodes CASSQDSPQSSYNEQFF.

There are a few counts of this clone. The same CDR3 is also encoded by other DNA sequences in this sample. The rearrangement uses TRBV18 and TRBJ1-1; 7 nucleotides match TRBD1. V shed 3 bases, J shed 0 bases, and the junction held 1 base outside the gene matches. Germline loops: CDR1 KGHSH, CDR2 LQKENI. The CDR3 runs 14 residues. CDR3 residues: CASSPTGVNTEAFF. The CDR3 coding sequence is TGTGCCAGCTCACCTACAGGGGTGAACACTGAAGCTTTCTTT. The variable domain in full, with the rest retrieved from reference TRBV18 and TRBJ1-1, is NAGVMQNPRHLVRRRGQEARLRCSPMKGHSHVYWYRQLPEEGLKFMVYLQKENIIDESGMPKERFSAEFPKEGPSILRIQQVVRGDSAAYFCASSPTGVNTEAFFGQGTRLTVV.

A word on this clone: Other DNA sequences in this sample translate to the same CDR3. V usage is TRBV11-2 and J usage is TRBJ2-7; D is undetermined. Germline CDR1 is SGHAT and CDR2 is FQNNGV. The CDR3 is made up of 12 amino acids. V lost 5 bases, J lost 4 bases, and 9 bases lay in between. The CDR3 sequence: CASSPTSYEQYF. CDR3 DNA: TGTGCCAGCAGCCCAACAAGTTACGAGCAGTACTTC. Combining the CDR3 with reference TRBV11-2 and TRBJ2-7 gives the whole variable domain EAGVAQSPRYKIIEKRQSVAFWCNPISGHATLYWYQQILGQGPKLLIQFQNNGVVDDSQLPKDRFSAERLKGVDSTLKIQPAKLEDSAVYLCASSPTSYEQYFGPGTRLTVT.

The gene calls are TRBV9 and TRBJ1-2; 12 nucleotides align to TRBD1. The V gene's germline CDR1 is SGDLS and CDR2 YYNGEE. The length of the CDR3 is 16 residues. J lost 4 bases, V lost 3 bases, and 7 bases had no gene match. The CDR3 bases are TGTGCCAGCAGCGCCGGGACAGGGGGCCTGATCTATGGCTACACCTTC. Amino acid sequence: CASSAGTGGLIYGYTF.

The table lists this clone with a few counts. The gene calls are TRBV29-1 and TRBJ1-1; possible D gene TRBD1, 5 bases. The CDR3 runs to 14 residues. V lost 3 bases and J 5 bases, leaving 16 bases between the germline ends. CDR1 SQVTM and CDR2 ANQGSEA come from the germline V gene. The CDR3 loop is CSVEGGVGGTEAFF. The CDR3 DNA is TGCAGCGTTGAGGGAGGGGTAGGAGGTACTGAAGCTTTCTTT.

The chain has TRBV13 and TRBJ2-7; the match to TRBD1 covers 11 bases. The CDR3 is made up of 16 amino acids. J gave up 5 bases and V 3 bases, and 9 bases lay outside the gene matches. Germline V gene data show CDR1 as PRHDT and CDR2 as FYEKMQ (reference sequence). The CDR3 sequence is CASSFGGTGGIHEQYF. CDR3 coding DNA: TGTGCCAGCAGCTTCGGAGGGACAGGGGGAATCCACGAGCAGTACTTC.

The CDR3 here is CASSLGTRTPDLRDEKLFF. In DNA, the CDR3 is TGCGCCAGCAGCTTGGGTACTCGTACCCCCGACCTTAGGGATGAAAAACTGTTTTTT. This chain links TRBV5-1 with TRBJ1-4; D gene unclear. The CDR3 covers 19 residues. The germline V and J ends were trimmed by 0 bases and 6 bases, with 24 bases remaining between them. Germline CDR1 reads SGHRS; CDR2 reads YFSETQ.

The V gene is TRBV7-8, the J gene TRBJ1-1; no firm D call. This CDR3 comprises 15 residues. V was shortened by 5 bases and J by 3 bases, with 16 bases between the two germline ends. CDR1 is SGHVS, CDR2 FQNEAQ, per germline. The chain's CDR3 is CASSGPFGSHTEAFF. CDR3 nucleotide sequence: TGTGCCAGCAGCGGGCCTTTCGGCAGCCACACTGAAGCTTTCTTT.

This clone was seen just once. The V call is TRBV4-1, the J call TRBJ2-1, with D possibly matching TRBD2 (6 bases). This CDR3 contains 15 residues. V dropped 6 bases and J dropped 5 bases, with 17 bases sitting between them. The germline V gene has CDR1 MGHRA and CDR2 YSYEKL. Written as DNA, the CDR3 is TGCGCCAGCAGGCTGCTAGCGATGGTAAACAATGAGCAGTTCTTC. Translation: CASRLLAMVNNEQFF.

The chain recombines TRBV6-4 with TRBJ2-7; TRBD2 matches at 9 bases. Looked up from germline, CDR1 is MRHNA and CDR2 is SNTAGT. Losses at the gene ends were 0 bases for V and 3 bases for J; bases not matched to a gene: 12. The CDR3 is made up of 18 amino acids. CDR3 sequence reads: CASSDSYRAGREGYEQYF. As DNA, the CDR3 is TGTGCCAGCAGTGACTCTTACCGGGCCGGGCGGGAGGGCTACGAGCAGTACTTC.

CDR3 in amino acids: CASSLGLGGRETYEQYF. The CDR3 DNA follows: TGTGCCAGCAGCCTTGGTTTAGGGGGACGGGAGACCTACGAGCAGTACTTC. The chain carries TRBV5-6 and TRBJ2-7; either TRBD1 or TRBD2 may supply D (6 bases each). The V and J ends lost 4 bases and 2 bases respectively, with 22 bases between them. This CDR3 has 17 residues. Germline loops: CDR1 SGHDT, CDR2 YYEEEE.

V gene TRBV6-5 combines with J gene TRBJ2-1, with 8 bases that match TRBD2. This CDR3 spans 14 amino acids. CDR1 and CDR2 from the germline V gene are MNHEY and SVGAGI. J gave up 7 bases and V 6 bases, and 8 bases lay outside the gene matches. The CDR3 sequence: CASSPLTSDNEQFF. CDR3 DNA: TGTGCCAGCAGCCCTCTGACTAGCGATAATGAGCAGTTCTTC.

The chain uses TRBV11-2 and TRBJ1-1; D gene uncertain. Germline CDR1 is SGHAT and CDR2 is FQNNGV. V gave up 3 bases and J gave up 4 bases, with 18 bases separating them. This CDR3 has 16 residues. The CDR3 sequence: CASSLFSSKGITEAFF. The CDR3 nucleotides read TGTGCCAGCAGCTTGTTCTCCTCTAAGGGAATCACTGAAGCTTTCTTT.